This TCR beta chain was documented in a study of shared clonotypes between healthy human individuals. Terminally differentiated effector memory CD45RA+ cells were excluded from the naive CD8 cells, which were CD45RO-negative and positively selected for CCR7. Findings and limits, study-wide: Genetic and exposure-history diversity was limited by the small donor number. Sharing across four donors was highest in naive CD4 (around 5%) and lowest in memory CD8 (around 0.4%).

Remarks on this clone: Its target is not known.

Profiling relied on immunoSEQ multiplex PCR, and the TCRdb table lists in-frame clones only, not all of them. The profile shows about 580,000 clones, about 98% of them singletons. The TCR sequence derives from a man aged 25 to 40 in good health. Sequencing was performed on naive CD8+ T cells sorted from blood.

The CDR3 nucleotides read TGTGCCATCAGTGAGTCCCGCTTTGAGCAGTTCTTC. Its translation is CAISESRFEQFF. This chain uses TRBV10-3 with TRBJ2-1; no reliable D call. The CDR3 has 12 amino acids. Germline lookup yields CDR1 ENHRY and CDR2 SYGVKD. Trimming shortened V by 0 bases and J by 9 bases, and 6 bases separated the two germline ends.